The 12 T cell receptor beta chains reported below all come from one sample, sequenced in a study of cytomegalovirus exposure and HLA in healthy donors. Primers included in the PCR were 60 Vbeta and 13 Jbeta primers. The method was immunoSEQ multiplex PCR; TCRdb's version includes in-frame clones alone and lacks a portion of them. The data hold under 200,000 clones, with roughly 87% observed a single time. The sample taken for sequencing was PBMCs. The source of these receptors is a woman in her 30s in good health and CMV-seronegative.

The chain recombines TRBV7-2 with TRBJ2-3, with D possibly being TRBD1 (5 bases). Germline values: CDR1 SGHTA, CDR2 FQGNSA. Trimming removed 5 bases from V and 5 bases from J, with 14 bases in between. The CDR3 loop spans 14 amino acids. The CDR3 region has the DNA TGTGCCAGCAGCCCCCAACAGGTCATAGATACGCAGTATTTT. It is translated as CASSPQQVIDTQYF.

Turning to this clone: Different DNA sequences within this sample yield the same CDR3. The chain is built from TRBV5-1 and TRBJ1-5; TRBD1 matches 7 bases. There are 15 residues in the CDR3. After removal of 3 bases from V and 1 base from J, the junction contained 4 bases not matched to a gene. The germline CDR1 and CDR2 sequences are SGHRS and YFSETQ. CDR3 region: CASSSGTDSNQPQHF. CDR3 coding DNA: TGCGCCAGCAGCTCAGGGACAGACAGCAATCAGCCCCAGCATTTT.

This clone was observed a single time. CDR3 sequence: CASSSQTDTQYF. As DNA, the CDR3 is TGTGCCAGCAGTTCGCAGACAGATACGCAGTATTTT. This chain links TRBV28 with TRBJ2-3; D ambiguous. Looked up from germline, CDR1 is MDHEN and CDR2 is SYDVKM. Deletions cut 4 bases from V and 3 bases from J, with 5 bases between. The CDR3 contains 12 residues.

The rearrangement uses TRBV6-1 and TRBJ1-2; D unclear. The CDR3 runs to 15 residues. Trimming stripped 8 bases from V and 0 bases from J, with 16 bases between. Per germline, CDR1 MNHNS and CDR2 SASEGT. CDR3 amino acids: CASRMGGNTNYGYTF. Written as DNA, the CDR3 is TGTGCCAGCCGAATGGGAGGAAACACTAACTATGGCTACACCTTC.

The chain combines TRBV7-9 with TRBJ2-5; TRBD2 aligns across 12 bases. V was clipped by 4 bases and J by 0 bases; unmatched bases: 6. Germline V gene data show CDR1 as SEHNR and CDR2 as FQNEAQ (reference sequence). The CDR3 has 17 residues. The CDR3 DNA reads TGTGCCAGCAGCTCGGGCCTAGCGGGGGGGTACCAAGAGACCCAGTACTTC. Protein sequence: CASSSGLAGGYQETQYF. The variable domain in full, completed from reference TRBV7-9 and TRBJ2-5, reads DTGVSQNPRHKITKRGQNVTFRCDPISEHNRLYWYRQTLGQGPEFLTYFQNEAQLEKSRLLSDRFSAERPKGSFSTLEIQRTEQGDSAMYLCASSSGLAGGYQETQYFGPGTRLLVL.

The chain recombines TRBV29-1 with TRBJ2-5; D gene unclear. V gave up 4 bases and J gave up 4 bases, with 7 bases separating them. The CDR3 is 11 amino acids. Germline loops: CDR1 SQVTM, CDR2 ANQGSEA. DNA of the CDR3: TGCAGCGTTGTGGTGGCAGAGACCCAGTACTTC. Protein sequence: CSVVVAETQYF.

V gene TRBV5-1 combines with J gene TRBJ2-3; TRBD2 agrees at 9 bases. The junction had 6 bases not matched to a gene; V was cut back by 4 bases and J by 3 bases. CDR3 size: 15 residues. CDR1 is SGHRS and CDR2 is YFSETQ in the germline V gene. This CDR3 reads CASSILAGRTDTQYF. CDR3 bases: TGCGCCAGCAGCATTCTAGCGGGGAGGACAGATACGCAGTATTTT.

V gene TRBV5-6 combines with J gene TRBJ2-5; 8 bases line up with TRBD1. The end of the DNA is better explained by TRBJ2-7, so the J call may be wrong. Germline values: CDR1 SGHDT, CDR2 YYEEEE. The CDR3 runs 15 residues. The CDR3 bases are TGTGCCAGCGGACTGTCCCGGACAGGGTCCTACGAGCAGTACTTC. Translating gives CASGLSRTGSYEQYF.

The V call is TRBV4-3, the J call TRBJ1-1; TRBD1 matches at 7 bases. The CDR3 runs 17 residues. Germline CDR1 and CDR2: LGHNA and YSLEER. V gave up 0 bases and J gave up 5 bases; unmatched junction bases: 12. Written as DNA, the CDR3 is TGCGCCAGCAGCCAAGATTTAGTGACAGGGAGGAAGACTGAAGCTTTCTTT. Translated: CASSQDLVTGRKTEAFF.

This CDR3 is CASSTDSSNQPQHF. CDR3 DNA sequence: TGTGCCAGCAGTACGGACAGTAGCAATCAGCCCCAGCATTTT. The chain is built from TRBV7-9 and TRBJ1-5, with D perhaps matching TRBD1 (6 bases). CDR1 is SEHNR and CDR2 is FQNEAQ in the germline V gene (reference sequence). The V and J ends lost 6 bases and 0 bases respectively, with 9 bases between them. The CDR3 totals 14 residues.

CDR3 sequence reads: CASSRTVGGYTF. The CDR3 DNA sequence: TGTGCCAGCAGCAGGACAGTGGGTGGCTACACCTTC. This chain links TRBV11-2 with TRBJ1-2; a possible D gene is TRBD1 (6 bases). CDR1 and CDR2 (germline): SGHAT, FQNNGV. V was clipped by 5 bases and J by 7 bases, with 11 bases between them. This CDR3 region has 12 residues.

The V gene is TRBV7-2, the J gene TRBJ1-6; D might be TRBD1 (5 bases). Germline CDR1 SGHTA, CDR2 FQGNSA. This CDR3 region has 19 residues. Trimming shortened V by 6 bases and J by 7 bases, and 28 bases separated the two germline ends. CDR3 sequence reads: CASRHRAGLGGRGNSPLHF. The CDR3, as DNA: TGTGCCAGCAGACACCGTGCCGGGTTGGGGGGTCGAGGGAATTCACCCCTCCACTTT.